Listed below are T cell receptor beta chains from one sample, sequenced in a study of memory CD4+ T cells and cytomegalovirus serostatus. Assay: immunoSEQ multiplex PCR; the TCRdb copy retains only in-frame clones and omits some. Here the sample spans some 41,000 clones, 76% being singletons. Sample: memory CD4+ T cells from blood. All receptors come from an adult in good health and CMV-seronegative. Each CDR3 is given with its conserved first and last residue. The order of the fields is clone size, D gene, J gene, V gene, CDR3 protein, CDR3 DNA. A D gene is named only where the DNA matches it firmly. Rows may omit the clone size; those that give it use once, few, many or a size class.

size: -
D: TRBD1
J: TRBJ1-3
V: TRBV10-3
CDR3: CAISPGTGGPASGNTIYF
DNA: TGTGCCATCAGCCCCGGGACAGGGGGTCCTGCCTCTGGAAACACCATATATTTT

size: -
D: -
J: TRBJ2-1
V: TRBV5-8
CDR3: CATTPGAIYNEQFF
DNA: TGTGCCACCACCCCGGGGGCGATCTACAATGAGCAGTTCTTC

size: -
D: -
J: TRBJ1-1
V: TRBV6-6
CDR3: CASSYSSKIPEAFF
DNA: TGTGCCAGCAGTTACTCGAGTAAGATCCCTGAAGCTTTCTTT

size: once
D: -
J: TRBJ2-5
V: TRBV11-3
CDR3: CASSPGSSYQETQYF
DNA: TGTGCCAGCAGCCCAGGGAGCAGCTACCAAGAGACCCAGTACTTC

size: -
D: -
J: TRBJ1-5
V: TRBV19
CDR3: CASSMQAGMGYRDNQPQHF
DNA: TGTGCCAGTAGTATGCAAGCGGGGATGGGGTACAGGGACAATCAGCCCCAGCATTTT

size: few
D: -
J: TRBJ2-7
V: TRBV11-2
CDR3: CASSSDAGTQLSEQYF
DNA: TGTGCCAGCAGCTCCGATGCCGGGACCCAACTATCCGAGCAGTACTTC

size: few
D: TRBD1
J: TRBJ2-5
V: TRBV28
CDR3: CASSWRPGQGIGETQYF
DNA: TGTGCCAGCAGTTGGAGGCCGGGACAGGGGATAGGAGAGACCCAGTACTTC

size: once
D: -
J: TRBJ2-1
V: TRBV12-5
CDR3: CASGQEAGLEQFF
DNA: TGTGCTAGTGGCCAGGAAGCCGGGTTGGAGCAGTTCTTC

size: few
D: -
J: TRBJ2-1
V: TRBV5-6
CDR3: CASSLDLYNEQFF
DNA: TGTGCCAGCAGCTTGGACCTATACAATGAGCAGTTCTTC

size: -
D: TRBD1
J: TRBJ1-2
V: TRBV5-4
CDR3: CASSLDAGTGGGYTF
DNA: TGTGCCAGCAGCTTGGATGCCGGGACAGGGGGTGGCTACACCTTC